Listed below are T cell receptor beta chains from one sample, sequenced in a study of T-cell memory formation after mild COVID-19. Each CDR3 protein is one row after TCRdb ran MiXCR on the 5' RACE reads. Among roughly 300,000 distinct CDR3 sequences, 7% to 10% were seen once, and the ten largest hold roughly 23%. The sample consisted of PBMCs or a T cell subset sorted from them (not recorded which). The source of these receptors is a man aged 18 to 30 who had mild COVID-19 (a few samples of this study predate the infection). Cell type and time point are not known. The CDR3 runs from the conserved cysteine through the conserved F or W. D genes are given only for firm matches. The size field is filled for only some rows; it gives once, few, many or a size class.

TRBV7-9	TRBJ1-3	-	-	TGTGCCAGCAGCTTACCCCCGAACGGAAACACCATATATTTT	CASSLPPNGNTIYF
TRBV5-1	TRBJ2-1	few	TRBD2	TGCGCCAGCAGCTTTAGCGGGGGGAATCTTAATGAGCAGTTCTTC	CASSFSGGNLNEQFF
TRBV5-1	TRBJ2-7	few	-	TGCGCCAGCAGCTTGCCCGGGGACGAGCAGTACTTC	CASSLPGDEQYF
TRBV12-3/TRBV12-4	TRBJ2-1	many	TRBD1	TGTGCCAGCGGTCCGACAGGGCCCGGGATTGAGCAGTTCTTC	CASGPTGPGIEQFF
TRBV5-1	TRBJ2-3	many	TRBD1	TGCGCCAGCAGCCCGGGACAGCGCACAGATACGCAGTATTTT	CASSPGQRTDTQYF
TRBV7-2	TRBJ1-1	-	-	TGTGCCAGCAGCTTAGTTGGTCCAGTCTTT	CASSLVGPVF
TRBV7-9	TRBJ2-2	-	-	TGTGCCAGCAGTGGGGTCGACGGTACCGGGGAGCTGTTTTTT	CASSGVDGTGELFF
TRBV7-2	TRBJ2-3	few	-	TGTGCCAGCAGCCGCACCCACCGGGATACGCAGTATTTT	CASSRTHRDTQYF
TRBV29-1	TRBJ1-2	few	-	TGCAGCGGGGGAGGGGTGGATGGCTACACCTTC	CSGGGVDGYTF
TRBV6-6	TRBJ1-2	-	-	TGTGCCAGCACCCTCAACCCAGCTAACTATGGCTACACCTTC	CASTLNPANYGYTF
TRBV7-8	TRBJ1-2	many	-	TGTGCCAGCAGCTTAGAGCCAAGCTATGGCTACACCTTC	CASSLEPSYGYTF
TRBV20-1	TRBJ1-4	few	TRBD1	TGCAGTGCCCCAAACCAGGGGGATATTAATGAAAAACTGTTTTTT	CSAPNQGDINEKLFF
TRBV9	TRBJ2-3	-	TRBD2	TGTGCCAGCAGCGTCGGCGGGGGGTCAGATACGCAGTATTTT	CASSVGGGSDTQYF
TRBV7-2	TRBJ1-1	-	-	TGTGCCAGCAGCTTGCTCCCCGGGATATACACTGAAGCTTTCTTT	CASSLLPGIYTEAFF
TRBV7-8	TRBJ1-1	few	-	TGTGCCAGCAGCTTAGTTGGACTCGGTCGGGGCAACACTGAAGCTTTCTTT	CASSLVGLGRGNTEAFF
TRBV7-2	TRBJ2-7	-	TRBD2	TGTGCCAGCAGCGCTCGGAGGGAGCGGGGGTACGAGCAGTACTTC	CASSARRERGYEQYF
TRBV5-1	TRBJ2-5	-	-	TGCGCCAGCAGCTTATTGGGTTCCGAGGAGACCCAGTACTTC	CASSLLGSEETQYF
TRBV11-2	TRBJ1-1	-	-	TGTGCCAGCAGCTTGACACAGGGTTCTGAAGCTTTCTTT	CASSLTQGSEAFF
TRBV27	TRBJ1-2	-	-	TGTGCCAGCAGTTCCCCCTCCAGGGAAAAAAACTATGGCTACACCTTC	CASSSPSREKNYGYTF
TRBV12-3/TRBV12-4	TRBJ2-5	many	-	TGTGCCAGCAGTTTTACGTGGGACCAAGAGACCCAGTACTTC	CASSFTWDQETQYF
TRBV5-1	TRBJ1-6	few	-	TGCGCCAGCAGCTTAGGGGACACTGCATGGCCCCTCCACTTT	CASSLGDTAWPLHF
TRBV24-1	TRBJ2-1	few	-	TGTGCCGGGGAAGGAGACAATGAGCAGTTCTTC	CAGEGDNEQFF
TRBV6-5	TRBJ1-1	-	-	TGTGCCAGCAGTAACGGAGGCACTGAAGCTTTCTTT	CASSNGGTEAFF
TRBV20-1	TRBJ2-1	-	TRBD2	TGCAGTGCTAGCGGGGGGAGGTCTTTTGAGCAGTTCTTC	CSASGGRSFEQFF
TRBV12-3/TRBV12-4	TRBJ2-5	few	TRBD1	TGTGCCAGCAGCCCGGAGGACAGGGAAGGGACCCAGTACTTC	CASSPEDREGTQYF
TRBV12-3/TRBV12-4	TRBJ2-7	few	TRBD2	TGTGCCAGCAGTTTTCTGGCGGGGGGGTTTGGGCAGCAGTACTTC	CASSFLAGGFGQQYF
TRBV2	TRBJ1-1	-	-	TGTGCCACCACAGGGAACCAGAACACTGAAGCTTTCTTT	CATTGNQNTEAFF
TRBV5-1	TRBJ2-6	few	TRBD1	TGCGCCAGCAGCTTGACGGTAGGGGGCCCTGGGGCCAACGTCCTGACTTTC	CASSLTVGGPGANVLTF